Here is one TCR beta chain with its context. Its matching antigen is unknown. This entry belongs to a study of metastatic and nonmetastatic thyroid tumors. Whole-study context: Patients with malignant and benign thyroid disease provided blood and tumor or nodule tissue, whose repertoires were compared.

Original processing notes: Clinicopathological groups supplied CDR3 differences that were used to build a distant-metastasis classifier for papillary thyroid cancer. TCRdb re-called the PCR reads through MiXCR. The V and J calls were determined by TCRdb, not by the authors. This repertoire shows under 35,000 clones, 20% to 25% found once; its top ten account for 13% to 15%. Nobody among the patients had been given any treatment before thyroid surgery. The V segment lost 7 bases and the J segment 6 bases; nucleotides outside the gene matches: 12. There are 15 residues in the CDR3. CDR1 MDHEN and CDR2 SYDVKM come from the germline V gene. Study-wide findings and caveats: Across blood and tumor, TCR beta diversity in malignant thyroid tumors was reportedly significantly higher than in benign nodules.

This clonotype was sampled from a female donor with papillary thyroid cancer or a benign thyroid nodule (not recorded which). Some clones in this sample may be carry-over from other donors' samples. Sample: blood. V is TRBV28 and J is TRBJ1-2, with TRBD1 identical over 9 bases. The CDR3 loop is CASNSHGQGLNGYTF. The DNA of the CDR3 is TGTGCCAGCAATTCTCACGGACAGGGGTTGAATGGCTACACCTTC.